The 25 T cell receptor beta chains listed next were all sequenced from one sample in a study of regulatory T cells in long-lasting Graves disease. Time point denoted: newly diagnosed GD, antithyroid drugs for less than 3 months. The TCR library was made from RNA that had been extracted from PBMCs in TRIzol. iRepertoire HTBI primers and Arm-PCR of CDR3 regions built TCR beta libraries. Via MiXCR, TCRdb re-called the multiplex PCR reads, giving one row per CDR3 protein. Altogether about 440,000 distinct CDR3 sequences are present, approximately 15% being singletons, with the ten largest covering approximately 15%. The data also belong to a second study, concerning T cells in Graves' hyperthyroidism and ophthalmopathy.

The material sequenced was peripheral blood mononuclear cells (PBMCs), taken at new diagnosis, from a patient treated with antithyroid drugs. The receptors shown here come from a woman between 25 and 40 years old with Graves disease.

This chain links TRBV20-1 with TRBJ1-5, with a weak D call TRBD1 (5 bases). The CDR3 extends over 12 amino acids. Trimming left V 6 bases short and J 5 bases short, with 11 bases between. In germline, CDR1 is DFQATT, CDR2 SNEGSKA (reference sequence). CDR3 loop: CSARGDDQPQHF. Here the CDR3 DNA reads TGCAGTGCCCGAGGGGACGATCAGCCCCAGCATTTT.

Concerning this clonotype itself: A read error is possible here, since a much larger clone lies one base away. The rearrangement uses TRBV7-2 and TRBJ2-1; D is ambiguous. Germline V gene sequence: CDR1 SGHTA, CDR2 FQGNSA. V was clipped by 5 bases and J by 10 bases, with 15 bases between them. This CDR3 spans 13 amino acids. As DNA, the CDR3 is TGTGCCAGCAGCCCCTTGGGTACCTACGAGCAGTTCTTC. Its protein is CASSPLGTYEQFF. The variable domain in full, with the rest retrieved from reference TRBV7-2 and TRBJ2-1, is GAGVSQSPSNKVTEKGKDVELRCDPISGHTALYWYRQSLGQGLEFLIYFQGNSAPDKSGLPSDRFSAERTGGSVSTLTIQRTQQEDSAVYLCASSPLGTYEQFFGPGTRLTVL.

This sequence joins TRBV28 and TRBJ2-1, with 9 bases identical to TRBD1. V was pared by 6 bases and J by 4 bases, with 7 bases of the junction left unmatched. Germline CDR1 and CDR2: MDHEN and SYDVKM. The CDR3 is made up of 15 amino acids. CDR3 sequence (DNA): TGTGCCAGCAGCAATAGACAGGGGGGTTACAATGAGCAGTTCTTC. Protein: CASSNRQGGYNEQFF.

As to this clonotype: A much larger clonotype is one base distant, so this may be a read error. The CDR3 here is CAGSSSMNTEAFF. Here the CDR3 DNA reads TGTGCCGGCAGTTCCAGTATGAACACTGAAGCTTTCTTT. V usage is TRBV28 and J usage is TRBJ1-1; D is unclear. Per germline, CDR1 MDHEN and CDR2 SYDVKM. The CDR3 extends over 13 amino acids.

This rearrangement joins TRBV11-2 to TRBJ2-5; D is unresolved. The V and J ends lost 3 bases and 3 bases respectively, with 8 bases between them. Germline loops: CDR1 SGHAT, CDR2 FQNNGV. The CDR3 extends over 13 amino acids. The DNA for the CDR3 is TGTGCCAGCAGCTTTTCGGGTGAAGAGACCCAGTACTTC. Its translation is CASSFSGEETQYF.

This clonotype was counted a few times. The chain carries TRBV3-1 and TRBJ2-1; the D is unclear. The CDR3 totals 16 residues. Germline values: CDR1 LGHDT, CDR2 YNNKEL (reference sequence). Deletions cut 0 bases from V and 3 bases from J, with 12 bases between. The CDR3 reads CASSQDPRVFYNEQFF. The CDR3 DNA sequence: TGTGCCAGCAGCCAAGATCCCAGAGTTTTCTACAATGAGCAGTTCTTC.

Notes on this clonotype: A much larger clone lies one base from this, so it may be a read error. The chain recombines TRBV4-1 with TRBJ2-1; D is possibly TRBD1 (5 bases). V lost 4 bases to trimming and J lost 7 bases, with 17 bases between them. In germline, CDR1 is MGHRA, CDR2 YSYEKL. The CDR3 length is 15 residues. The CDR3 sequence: CASSRRYRRANEQFF. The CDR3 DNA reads TGCGCCAGCAGCCGCCGGTACAGGAGAGCTAATGAGCAGTTCTTC.

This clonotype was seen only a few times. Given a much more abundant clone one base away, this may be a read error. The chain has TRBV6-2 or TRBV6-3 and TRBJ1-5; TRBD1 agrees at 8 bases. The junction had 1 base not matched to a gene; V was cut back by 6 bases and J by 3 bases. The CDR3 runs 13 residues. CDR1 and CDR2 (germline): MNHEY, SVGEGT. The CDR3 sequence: CASRDRANQPQHF. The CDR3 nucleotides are TGTGCCAGCAGGGACAGGGCCAATCAGCCCCAGCATTTT.

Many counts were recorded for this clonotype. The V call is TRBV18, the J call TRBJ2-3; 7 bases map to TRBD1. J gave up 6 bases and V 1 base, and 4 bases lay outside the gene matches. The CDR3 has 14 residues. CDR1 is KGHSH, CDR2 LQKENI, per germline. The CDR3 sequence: CASSPLARGDTQYF. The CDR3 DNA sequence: TGTGCCAGCTCACCACTGGCCAGGGGGGATACGCAGTATTTT. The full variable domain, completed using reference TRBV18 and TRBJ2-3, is NAGVMQNPRHLVRRRGQEARLRCSPMKGHSHVYWYRQLPEEGLKFMVYLQKENIIDESGMPKERFSAEFPKEGPSILRIQQVVRGDSAAYFCASSPLARGDTQYFGPGTRLTVL.

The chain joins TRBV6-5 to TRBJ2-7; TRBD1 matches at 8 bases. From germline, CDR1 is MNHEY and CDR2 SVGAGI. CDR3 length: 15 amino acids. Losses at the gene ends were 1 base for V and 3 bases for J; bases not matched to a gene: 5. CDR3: CASSYYRQGSYEQYF. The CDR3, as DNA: TGTGCCAGCAGTTACTATCGACAGGGGAGCTACGAGCAGTACTTC.

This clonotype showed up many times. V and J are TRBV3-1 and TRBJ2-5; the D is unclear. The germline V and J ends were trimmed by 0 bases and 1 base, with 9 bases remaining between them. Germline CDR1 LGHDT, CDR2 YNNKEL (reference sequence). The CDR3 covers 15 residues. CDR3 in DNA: TGTGCCAGCAGCCAAGAGATAGGCCGCCAAGAGACCCAGTACTTC. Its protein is CASSQEIGRQETQYF.

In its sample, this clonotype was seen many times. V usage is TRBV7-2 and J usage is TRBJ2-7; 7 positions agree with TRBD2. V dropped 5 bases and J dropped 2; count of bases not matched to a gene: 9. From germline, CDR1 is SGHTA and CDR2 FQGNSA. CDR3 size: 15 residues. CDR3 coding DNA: TGTGCCAGCAGCCCATCTAGCGGAAAAGCCTACGAGCAGTACTTC. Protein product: CASSPSSGKAYEQYF.

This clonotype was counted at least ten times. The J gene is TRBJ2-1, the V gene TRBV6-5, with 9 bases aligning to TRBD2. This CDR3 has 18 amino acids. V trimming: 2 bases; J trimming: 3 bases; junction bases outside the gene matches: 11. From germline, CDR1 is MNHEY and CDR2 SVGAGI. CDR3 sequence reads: CASSYRVGKAGGYNEQFF. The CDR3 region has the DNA TGTGCCAGCAGTTACAGGGTAGGGAAAGCGGGGGGCTACAATGAGCAGTTCTTC.

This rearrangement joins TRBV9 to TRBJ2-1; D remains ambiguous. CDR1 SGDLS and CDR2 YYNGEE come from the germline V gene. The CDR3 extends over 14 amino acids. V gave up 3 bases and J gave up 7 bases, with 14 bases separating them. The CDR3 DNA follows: TGTGCCAGCAGCGCCCAACAGAGTACGAATGAGCAGTTCTTC. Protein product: CASSAQQSTNEQFF.

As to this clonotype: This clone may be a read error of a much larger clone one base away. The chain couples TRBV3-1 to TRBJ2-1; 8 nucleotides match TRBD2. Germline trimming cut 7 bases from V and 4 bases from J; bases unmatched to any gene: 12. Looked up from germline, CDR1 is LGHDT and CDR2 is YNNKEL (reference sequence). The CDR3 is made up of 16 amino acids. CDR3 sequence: CASMQAAGENYNEQFF. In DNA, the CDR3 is TGTGCCAGCATGCAGGCAGCGGGAGAGAATTACAATGAGCAGTTCTTC.

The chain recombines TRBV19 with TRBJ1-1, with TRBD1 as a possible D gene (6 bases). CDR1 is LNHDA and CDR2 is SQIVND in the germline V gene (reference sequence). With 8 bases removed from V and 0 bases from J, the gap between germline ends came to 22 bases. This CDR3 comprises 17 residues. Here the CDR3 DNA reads TGTGCCAGTTCGCTCGGACAGTCCCGTACAATGAACACTGAAGCTTTCTTT. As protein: CASSLGQSRTMNTEAFF.

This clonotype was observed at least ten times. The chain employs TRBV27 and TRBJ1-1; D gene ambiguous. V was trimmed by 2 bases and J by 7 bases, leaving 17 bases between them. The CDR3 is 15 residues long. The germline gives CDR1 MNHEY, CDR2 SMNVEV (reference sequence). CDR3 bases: TGTGCCAGCAGTTTAGAGATGGATTCATTGGGTGAAGCTTTCTTT. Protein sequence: CASSLEMDSLGEAFF.

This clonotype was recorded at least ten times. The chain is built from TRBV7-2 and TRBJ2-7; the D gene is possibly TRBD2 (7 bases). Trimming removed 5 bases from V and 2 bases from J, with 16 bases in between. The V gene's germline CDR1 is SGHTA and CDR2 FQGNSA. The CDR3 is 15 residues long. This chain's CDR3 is CASSRGALGTYEQYF. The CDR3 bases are TGTGCCAGCAGCCGGGGGGCCCTGGGCACCTACGAGCAGTACTTC.

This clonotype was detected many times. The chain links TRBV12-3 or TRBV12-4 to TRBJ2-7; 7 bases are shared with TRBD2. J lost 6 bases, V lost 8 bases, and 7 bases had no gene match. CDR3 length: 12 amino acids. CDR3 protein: CASEGGSGEQYF. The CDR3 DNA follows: TGTGCCAGCGAGGGCGGGAGTGGCGAGCAGTACTTC.

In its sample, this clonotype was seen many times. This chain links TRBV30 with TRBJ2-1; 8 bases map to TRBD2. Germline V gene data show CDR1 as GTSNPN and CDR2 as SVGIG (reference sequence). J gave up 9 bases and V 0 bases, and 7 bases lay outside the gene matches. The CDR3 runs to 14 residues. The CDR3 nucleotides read TGTGCCTGGAGTGTGGGACTAGTGGGCGGTGAGCAGTTCTTC. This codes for CAWSVGLVGGEQFF. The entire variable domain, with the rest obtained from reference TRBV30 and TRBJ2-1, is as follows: SQTIHQWPATLVQPVGSPLSLECTVEGTSNPNLYWYRQAAGRGLQLLFYSVGIGQISSEVPQNLSASRPQDRQFILSSKKLLLSDSGFYLCAWSVGLVGGEQFFGPGTRLTVL.

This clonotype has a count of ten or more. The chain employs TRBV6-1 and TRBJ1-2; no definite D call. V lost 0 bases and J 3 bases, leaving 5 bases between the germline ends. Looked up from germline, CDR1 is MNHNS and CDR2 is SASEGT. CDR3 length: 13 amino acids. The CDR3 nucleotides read TGTGCCAGCAGTGAAGCAGGGCACTATGGCTACACCTTC. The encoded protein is CASSEAGHYGYTF.

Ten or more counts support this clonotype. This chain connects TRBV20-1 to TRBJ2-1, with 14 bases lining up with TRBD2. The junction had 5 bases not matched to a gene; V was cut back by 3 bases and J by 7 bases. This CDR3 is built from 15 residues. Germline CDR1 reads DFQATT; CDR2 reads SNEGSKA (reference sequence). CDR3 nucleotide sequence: TGCAGTGCTAGCGGGACTAGCGGGAGTGTGAATGAGCAGTTCTTC. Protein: CSASGTSGSVNEQFF.

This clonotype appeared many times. The CDR3 DNA follows: TGTGCCAGCAGCTTAGTTCAGGGGTCCTACGAGCAGTACTTC. Its translation: CASSLVQGSYEQYF. The chain recombines TRBV11-2 with TRBJ2-7, with D maybe TRBD1 (6 bases). Trimming removed 1 base from V and 1 base from J, with 8 bases in between. The CDR3 spans 14 residues. The V gene's germline CDR1 is SGHAT and CDR2 FQNNGV.

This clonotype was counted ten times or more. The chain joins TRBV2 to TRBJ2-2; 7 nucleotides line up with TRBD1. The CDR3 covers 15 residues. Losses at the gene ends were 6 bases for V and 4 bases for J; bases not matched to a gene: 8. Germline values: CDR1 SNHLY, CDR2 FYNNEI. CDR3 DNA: TGTGCCAGCAGGCCAAGGACAGGAACCACCGGGGAGCTGTTTTTT. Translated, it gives CASRPRTGTTGELFF.

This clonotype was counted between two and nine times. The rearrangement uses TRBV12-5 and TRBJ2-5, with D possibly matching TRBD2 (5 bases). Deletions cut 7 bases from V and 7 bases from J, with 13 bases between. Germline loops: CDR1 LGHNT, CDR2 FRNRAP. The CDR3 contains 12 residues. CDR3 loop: CASEEAEGTQYF. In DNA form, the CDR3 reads TGTGCTAGTGAGGAGGCGGAAGGGACCCAGTACTTC. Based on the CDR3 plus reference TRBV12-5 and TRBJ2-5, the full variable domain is DARVTQTPRHKVTEMGQEVTMRCQPILGHNTVFWYRQTMMQGLELLAYFRNRAPLDDSGMPKDRFSAEMPDATLATLKIQPSEPRDSAVYFCASEEAEGTQYFGPGTRLLVL.